The 22 T cell receptor beta chains below were found in one sample sequenced in a study of shared clonotypes between healthy human individuals. TCRdb keeps only in-frame clones here, not all; method: immunoSEQ multiplex PCR. The sample records around 1.5 million clones, approximately 98% being singletons. The sequenced material came from naive CD4+ T cells sorted from blood. The subset is: CD45RA+ positively selected. Receptor source: a man aged 30 to 45 in good health.

For the CDR3, the DNA is TGTGCCAGCAGTTACTCTTCGGCGGGGGGCTACGAGCAGTACTTC. Translating it yields CASSYSSAGGYEQYF. This rearrangement joins TRBV6-5 to TRBJ2-7; 8 nucleotides agree with TRBD2. The V and J ends lost 0 bases and 3 bases, in that order; junction bases with no gene match: 4. The CDR3 runs to 15 residues. Germline CDR1 reads MNHEY; CDR2 reads SVGAGI.

The chain carries TRBV9 and TRBJ2-2; D is undetermined. Deletions cut 3 bases from V and 7 bases from J, with 13 bases between. The length of the CDR3 is 14 residues. From germline, CDR1 is SGDLS and CDR2 YYNGEE. In DNA, the CDR3 is TGTGCCAGCAGCGCCAGCTGGGTCAGCGGGGAGCTGTTTTTT. It translates to CASSASWVSGELFF.

This chain uses TRBV6-4 with TRBJ2-6, with a weak D call TRBD2 (5 bases). CDR3 length: 14 residues. Looked up from germline, CDR1 is MRHNA and CDR2 is SNTAGT. V was trimmed by 8 bases and J by 0 bases, leaving 8 bases between them. In nucleotides, the CDR3 is TGTGCCAGCGGGAGAACCTCTGGGGCCAACGTCCTGACTTTC. It codes for CASGRTSGANVLTF.

The chain has TRBV7-8 and TRBJ2-7; 7 bases align to TRBD1. The germline V gene has CDR1 SGHVS and CDR2 FQNEAQ. The CDR3 is made up of 15 amino acids. Germline trimming cut 3 bases from V and 2 bases from J; bases unmatched to any gene: 7. The chain's CDR3 is CASSFLSGQAYEQYF. CDR3 nucleotides: TGTGCCAGCAGCTTTCTTAGTGGACAGGCCTACGAGCAGTACTTC.

V is TRBV5-1 and J is TRBJ2-5, with 10 positions matching TRBD2. The CDR3 runs to 15 residues. V lost 5 bases to trimming and J lost 3 bases; unmatched junction nucleotides: 7. The germline V gene has CDR1 SGHRS and CDR2 YFSETQ. Here the CDR3 reads CASSRLAGVKETQYF. The DNA of the CDR3 is TGCGCCAGCAGTAGGCTAGCGGGGGTAAAAGAGACCCAGTACTTC. Supplemented by reference TRBV5-1 and TRBJ2-5, the full variable domain reads KAGVTQTPRYLIKTRGQQVTLSCSPISGHRSVSWYQQTPGQGLQFLFEYFSETQRNKGNFPGRFSGRQFSNSRSEMNVSTLELGDSALYLCASSRLAGVKETQYFGPGTRLLVL.

CDR3 nucleotide sequence: TGTGCCAGCTCACCAGACGCAGCGAGCTACAATGAGCAGTTCTTC. It codes for CASSPDAASYNEQFF. The V and J genes are TRBV18 and TRBJ2-1; D gene ambiguous. Germline CDR1 KGHSH, CDR2 LQKENI. This CDR3 has 15 amino acids. The V end lost 2 bases, the J end lost 3 bases, and 11 bases lay between the germline ends.

This sequence joins TRBV10-3 and TRBJ1-5; TRBD1 is a possible D gene (5 bases). V was cut by 2 bases and J by 6 bases, with 8 bases left in between. This CDR3 spans 13 amino acids. CDR1 is ENHRY, CDR2 SYGVKD, per germline. The CDR3 loop reads CAISEQGGQPQHF. In nucleotides, the CDR3 is TGTGCCATCAGTGAGCAGGGAGGTCAGCCCCAGCATTTT.

The chain has TRBV7-9 and TRBJ1-4, with D possibly matching TRBD1 (6 bases). The CDR3 is 13 amino acids. Germline V gene data show CDR1 as SEHNR and CDR2 as FQNEAQ (reference sequence). Trimming removed 5 bases from V and 8 bases from J, with 12 bases in between. Written as DNA, the CDR3 is TGTGCCAGCAGCCAGGACAGTGGAGAAAAACTGTTTTTT. Translated: CASSQDSGEKLFF.

The V and J genes are TRBV5-5 and TRBJ2-5, with a possible D match to TRBD1 (5 bases). From germline, CDR1 is SGHKS and CDR2 YYEKEE (reference sequence). Trimming left V 4 bases short and J 4 bases short, with 11 bases between. The CDR3 has 13 residues. CDR3 protein: CASSPAGLETQYF. In DNA form, the CDR3 reads TGTGCCAGCAGCCCTGCAGGGTTAGAGACCCAGTACTTC.

A remark on this clone: This same CDR3 is encoded by further DNA sequences in the sample. V and J are TRBV18 and TRBJ1-4; 8 positions match TRBD1. With V trimmed by 0 bases and J by 4 bases, 1 base remained unmatched. In germline, CDR1 is KGHSH, CDR2 LQKENI. The CDR3 length is 15 residues. The CDR3 DNA sequence: TGTGCCAGCTCACCACCGGGACAGGTTAATGAAAAACTGTTTTTT. As protein: CASSPPGQVNEKLFF.

This chain joins TRBV28 and TRBJ2-7; 9 bases are a match to TRBD2. This CDR3 has 15 amino acids. Germline-derived CDR1 and CDR2 are MDHEN and SYDVKM. The trim removed 5 bases at V and 4 bases at J, leaving 9 bases unmatched. The CDR3 loop is CASSTGSGRYYEQYF. CDR3 bases: TGTGCCAGCAGTACCGGTAGCGGGAGATATTACGAGCAGTACTTC.

Concerning this clone itself: Different DNA sequences within this sample yield the same CDR3. The rearrangement joins TRBV18 to TRBJ1-1, with 7 positions matching TRBD1. CDR1 KGHSH and CDR2 LQKENI come from the germline V gene. CDR3 length: 14 amino acids. With 3 bases clipped from V and 4 bases from J, the junction kept 5 bases outside the gene matches. This CDR3 reads CASSPDRAGTEAFF. The DNA for the CDR3 is TGTGCCAGCTCACCCGACAGGGCGGGCACTGAAGCTTTCTTT.

This clone was seen only once. This chain uses TRBV9 with TRBJ2-1, with D possibly matching TRBD1 (6 bases). Germline V gives CDR1 SGDLS, CDR2 YYNGEE. The CDR3 is made up of 14 amino acids. The V end was cut by 4 bases, the J end by 5 bases, with 13 bases between. CDR3 DNA sequence: TGTGCCAGCAGCCTGGAGGACAGTCACAATGAGCAGTTCTTC. Translating it yields CASSLEDSHNEQFF.

In this sample, this clone turned up once. This rearrangement joins TRBV19 to TRBJ2-4, with TRBD2 matching 10 bases. Germline V CDR1 and CDR2: LNHDA, SQIVND (reference sequence). With 3 bases clipped from V and 8 bases from J, the junction kept 7 bases outside the gene matches. This CDR3 is 15 amino acids long. CDR3 in DNA: TGTGCCAGTAGTATCGCGACTAGCGGGTTGGACATTCAGTACTTC. Protein product: CASSIATSGLDIQYF.

This chain uses TRBV6-1 with TRBJ2-1; D gene unclear. The CDR3 has 12 residues. V was shortened by 9 bases and J by 8 bases, with 14 bases between the two germline ends. Germline V gene sequence: CDR1 MNHNS, CDR2 SASEGT. The CDR3 DNA follows: TGTGCCAGTGGACCCCTCTGGGATGAGCAGTTCTTC. This sequence encodes CASGPLWDEQFF.

The gene calls are TRBV6-4 and TRBJ2-1; TRBD2 matches 9 bases. Losses at the gene ends were 6 bases for V and 6 bases for J; bases not matched to a gene: 6. This CDR3 comprises 14 residues. Germline CDR1 MRHNA, CDR2 SNTAGT. In DNA form, the CDR3 reads TGTGCCAGCAGCCCCGGGACTAGCCTCAATGAGCAGTTCTTC. Encoded protein: CASSPGTSLNEQFF.

The chain recombines TRBV19 with TRBJ2-7, with unresolved D. Trimming cost V 2 bases and J 3 bases, with 20 bases left between them. This CDR3 is 17 amino acids long. The germline CDR1 and CDR2 sequences are LNHDA and SQIVND (reference sequence). The CDR3 nucleotides read TGTGCCAGTAGTATAAGGGTAGGGTCTACCAGGATCTACGAGCAGTACTTC. Its translation: CASSIRVGSTRIYEQYF.

This chain links TRBV7-2 with TRBJ1-1; a weak D match, TRBD1 (6 bases). Trimming stripped 2 bases from V and 1 base from J, with 20 bases between. Germline loops: CDR1 SGHTA, CDR2 FQGNSA. CDR3 length equals 18 residues. As DNA, the CDR3 is TGTGCCAGCAGCTTATTCGGGCCAAACAGGGTCGCGAACACTGAAGCTTTCTTT. Its translation is CASSLFGPNRVANTEAFF.

This chain joins TRBV19 and TRBJ2-5, with D possibly matching TRBD2 (5 bases). This CDR3 comprises 15 residues. Looked up from germline, CDR1 is LNHDA and CDR2 is SQIVND (reference sequence). Deletions cut 4 bases from V and 2 bases from J, with 14 bases between. This CDR3 reads CASSRIPGIQETQYF. CDR3 nucleotide sequence: TGTGCCAGTAGTAGAATACCCGGGATACAAGAGACCCAGTACTTC.

V gene TRBV6-1 combines with J gene TRBJ1-1; tentative D call: TRBD1 (5 bases). The CDR3 sequence is 14 residues long. Germline V gene sequence: CDR1 MNHNS, CDR2 SASEGT. The V end was cut by 4 bases, the J end by 4 bases, with 13 bases between. CDR3 in amino acids: CASSGNGARTEAFF. The CDR3 DNA reads as TGTGCCAGCAGTGGCAACGGGGCGCGCACTGAAGCTTTCTTT.

The chain is built from TRBV5-1 and TRBJ2-1, with D possibly TRBD1 on 6 matching bases. Trimming left V 1 base short and J 0 bases short, with 23 bases between. CDR1 and CDR2 from the germline V gene are SGHRS and YFSETQ. This CDR3 is built from 20 residues. Written as DNA, the CDR3 is TGCGCCAGCAGCTTGCAAGGCAGGGGACGGTTCTCAAGCTCCTACAATGAGCAGTTCTTC. Encoded protein: CASSLQGRGRFSSSYNEQFF.

The rearrangement joins TRBV28 to TRBJ1-2; TRBD1 might be the D (5 bases). The CDR3 is 14 amino acids. Germline-derived CDR1 and CDR2 are MDHEN and SYDVKM. V lost 3 bases and J lost 7, with 15 bases in between. The CDR3 sequence is CASSLAGPLAGYTF. The CDR3 DNA reads as TGTGCCAGCAGTTTGGCGGGACCGCTTGCTGGCTACACCTTC.